This record looks at one T cell receptor (beta chain) sequence and its context. The antigen is unknown. Germline CDR1 SGHRS, CDR2 YFSETQ. CDR3 length: 16 residues. The V segment lost 3 bases and the J segment 4 bases; nucleotides outside the gene matches: 8. These data are taken from a study of graft-versus-host responses after intestinal transplantation. Sequencing used immunoSEQ multiplex PCR; TCRdb keeps in-frame clones, though not all of them. The table shows some 150,000 clones, with around nine tenths occurring only once. The receptor was isolated from a human donor who received an intestinal transplant. This material consisted of unstimulated CD4+ T cells sorted from spleen or lymph node cells, taken before intestinal transplant. This chain joins TRBV5-1 and TRBJ2-2; 8 bases fit TRBD2. CDR3 region: CASSSGTRSSTGELFF. The CDR3 DNA reads as TGCGCCAGCAGCTCCGGGACTAGATCGTCCACCGGGGAGCTGTTTTTT.